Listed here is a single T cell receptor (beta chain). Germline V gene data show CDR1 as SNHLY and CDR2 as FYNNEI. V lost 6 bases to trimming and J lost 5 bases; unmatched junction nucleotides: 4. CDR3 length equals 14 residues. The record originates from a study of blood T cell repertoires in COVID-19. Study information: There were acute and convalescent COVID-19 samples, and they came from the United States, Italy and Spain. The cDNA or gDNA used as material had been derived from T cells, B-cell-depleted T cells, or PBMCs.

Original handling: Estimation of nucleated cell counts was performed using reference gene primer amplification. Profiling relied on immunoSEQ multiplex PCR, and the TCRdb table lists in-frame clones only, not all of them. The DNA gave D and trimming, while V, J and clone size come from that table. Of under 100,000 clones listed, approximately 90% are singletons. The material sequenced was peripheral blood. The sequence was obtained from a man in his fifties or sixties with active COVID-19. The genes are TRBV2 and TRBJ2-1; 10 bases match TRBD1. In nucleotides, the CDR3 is TGTGCCAGCAGAACCGGGACAGGGGACAATGAGCAGTTCTTC. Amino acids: CASRTGTGDNEQFF.